This note documents a single T cell receptor (beta chain) sequence. The target antigen is unknown. This table comes from immunoSEQ multiplex PCR, and its TCRdb copy is limited to in-frame clones, with some not included. The sample holds approximately 60,000 clones, around 80% seen once. The sample comes from a study of OX40 agonist ivuxolimab in advanced cancers. Study conclusions and caveats: At doses 0.1 to 3.0 mg/kg, CD4+ and CD8+ clones expanded.

V lost 5 bases and J lost 7; bases outside the gene matches: 11. This CDR3 spans 15 amino acids. CDR1 SGHTA and CDR2 FQGNSA come from the germline V gene. The source was CD4+ or CD8+ T cells sorted from blood, collected in a trial of the OX40 agonist ivuxolimab. This TCR was recovered from an adult with an advanced solid tumor such as melanoma, head and neck, liver or kidney cancer. This chain joins TRBV7-2 and TRBJ2-7; 10 nucleotides align to TRBD1. The DNA of the CDR3 is TGTGCCAGCAGCAAGGCGACAGGGGGCTCTGGGGAGCAGTACTTC. Protein: CASSKATGGSGEQYF.